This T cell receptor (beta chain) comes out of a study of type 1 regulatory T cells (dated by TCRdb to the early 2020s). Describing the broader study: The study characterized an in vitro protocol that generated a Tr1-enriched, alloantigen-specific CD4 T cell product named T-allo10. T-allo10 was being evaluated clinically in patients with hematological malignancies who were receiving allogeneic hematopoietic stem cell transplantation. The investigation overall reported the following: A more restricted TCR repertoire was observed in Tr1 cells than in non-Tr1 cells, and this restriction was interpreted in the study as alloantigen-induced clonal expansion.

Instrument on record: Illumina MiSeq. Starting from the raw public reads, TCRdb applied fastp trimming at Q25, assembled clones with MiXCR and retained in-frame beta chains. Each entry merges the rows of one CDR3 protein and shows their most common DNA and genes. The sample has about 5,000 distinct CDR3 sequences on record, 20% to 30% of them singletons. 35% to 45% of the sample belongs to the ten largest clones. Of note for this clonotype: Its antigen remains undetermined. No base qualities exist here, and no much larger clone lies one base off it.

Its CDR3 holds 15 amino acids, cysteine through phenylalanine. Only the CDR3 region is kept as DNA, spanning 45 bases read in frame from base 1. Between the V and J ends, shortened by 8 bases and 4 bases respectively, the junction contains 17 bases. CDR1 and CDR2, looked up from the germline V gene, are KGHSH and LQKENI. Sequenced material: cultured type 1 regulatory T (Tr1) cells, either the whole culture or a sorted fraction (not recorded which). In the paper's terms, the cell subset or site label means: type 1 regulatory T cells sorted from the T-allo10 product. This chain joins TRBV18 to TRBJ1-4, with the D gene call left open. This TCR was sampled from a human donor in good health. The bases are TGTGCCAGCCGAGATACTTTGTCAAATAATGAAAAACTGTTTTTT. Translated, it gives CASRDTLSNNEKLFF.